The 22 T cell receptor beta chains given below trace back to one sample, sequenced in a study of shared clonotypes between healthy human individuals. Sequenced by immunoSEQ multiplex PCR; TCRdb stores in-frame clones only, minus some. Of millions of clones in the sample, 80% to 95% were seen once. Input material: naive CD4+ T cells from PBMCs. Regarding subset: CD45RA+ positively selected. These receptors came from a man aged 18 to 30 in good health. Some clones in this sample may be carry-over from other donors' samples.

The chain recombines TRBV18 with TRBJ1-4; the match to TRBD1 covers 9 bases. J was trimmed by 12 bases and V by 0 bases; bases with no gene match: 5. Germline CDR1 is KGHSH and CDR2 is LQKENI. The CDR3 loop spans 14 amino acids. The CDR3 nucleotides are TGTGCCAGCTCACCACCCCGGGACAGGGAACAACTGTTTTTT. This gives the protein CASSPPRDREQLFF. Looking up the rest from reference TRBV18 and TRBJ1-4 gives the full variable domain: NAGVMQNPRHLVRRRGQEARLRCSPMKGHSHVYWYRQLPEEGLKFMVYLQKENIIDESGMPKERFSAEFPKEGPSILRIQQVVRGDSAAYFCASSPPRDREQLFFGSGTQLSVL.

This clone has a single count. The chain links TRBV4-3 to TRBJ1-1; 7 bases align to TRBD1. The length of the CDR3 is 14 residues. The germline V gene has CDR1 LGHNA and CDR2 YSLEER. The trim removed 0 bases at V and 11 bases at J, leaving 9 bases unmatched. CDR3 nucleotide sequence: TGCGCCAGCAGCCAAGAACCGGGACAGCGAGAGGCTTTCTTT. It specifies CASSQEPGQREAFF.

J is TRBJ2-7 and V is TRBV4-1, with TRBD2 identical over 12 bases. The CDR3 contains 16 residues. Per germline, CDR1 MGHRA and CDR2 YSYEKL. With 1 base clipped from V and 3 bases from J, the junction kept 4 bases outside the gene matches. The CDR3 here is CASSQGLAGVVYEQYF. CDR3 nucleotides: TGCGCCAGCAGCCAAGGACTAGCGGGAGTCGTCTACGAGCAGTACTTC.

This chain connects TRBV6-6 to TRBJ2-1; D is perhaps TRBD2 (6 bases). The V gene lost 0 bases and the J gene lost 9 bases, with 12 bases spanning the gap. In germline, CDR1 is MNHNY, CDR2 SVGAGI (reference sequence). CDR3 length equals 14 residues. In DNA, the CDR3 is TGTGCCAGCAGTTACTCGGAGCGGGTGGGTGAGCAGTTCTTC. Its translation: CASSYSERVGEQFF.

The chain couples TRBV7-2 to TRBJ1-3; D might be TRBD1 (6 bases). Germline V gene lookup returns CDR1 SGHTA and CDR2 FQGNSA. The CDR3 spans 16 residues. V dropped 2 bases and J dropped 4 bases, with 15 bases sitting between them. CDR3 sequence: CASSLQAGARGNTIYF. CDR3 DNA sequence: TGTGCCAGCAGCTTACAAGCAGGGGCGAGGGGAAACACCATATATTTT. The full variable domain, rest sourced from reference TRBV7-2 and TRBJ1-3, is GAGVSQSPSNKVTEKGKDVELRCDPISGHTALYWYRQSLGQGLEFLIYFQGNSAPDKSGLPSDRFSAERTGGSVSTLTIQRTQQEDSAVYLCASSLQAGARGNTIYFGEGSWLTVV.

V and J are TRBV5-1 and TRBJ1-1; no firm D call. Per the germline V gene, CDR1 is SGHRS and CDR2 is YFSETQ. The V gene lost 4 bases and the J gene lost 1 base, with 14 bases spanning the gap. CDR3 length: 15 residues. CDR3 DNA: TGCGCCAGCAGCACCGGACTCTCGGAGAACACTGAAGCTTTCTTT. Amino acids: CASSTGLSENTEAFF.

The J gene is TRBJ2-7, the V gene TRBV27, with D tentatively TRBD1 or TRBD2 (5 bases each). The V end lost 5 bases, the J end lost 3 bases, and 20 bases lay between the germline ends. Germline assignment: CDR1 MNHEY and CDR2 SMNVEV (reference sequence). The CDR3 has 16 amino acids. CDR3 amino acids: CASSKTRDLEFYEQYF. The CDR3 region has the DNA TGTGCCAGCAGTAAAACCCGGGACCTCGAATTCTACGAGCAGTACTTC.

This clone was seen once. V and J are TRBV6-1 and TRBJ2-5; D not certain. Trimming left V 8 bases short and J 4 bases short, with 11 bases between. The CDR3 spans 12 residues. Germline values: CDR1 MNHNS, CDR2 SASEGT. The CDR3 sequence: CASQEKPETQYF. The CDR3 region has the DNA TGTGCCAGCCAAGAAAAGCCAGAGACCCAGTACTTC.

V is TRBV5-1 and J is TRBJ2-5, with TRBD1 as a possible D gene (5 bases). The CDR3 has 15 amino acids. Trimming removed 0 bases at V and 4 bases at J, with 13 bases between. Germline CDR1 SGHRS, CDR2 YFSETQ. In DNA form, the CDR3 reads TGCGCCAGCAGCTTGGCCAGGGTGGGTGGAGAGACCCAGTACTTC. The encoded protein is CASSLARVGGETQYF.

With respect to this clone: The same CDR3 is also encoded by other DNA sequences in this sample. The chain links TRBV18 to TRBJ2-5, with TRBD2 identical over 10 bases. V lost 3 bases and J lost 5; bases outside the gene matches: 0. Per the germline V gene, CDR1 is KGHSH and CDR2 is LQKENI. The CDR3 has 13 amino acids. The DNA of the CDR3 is TGTGCCAGCTCACCGACTAGCGGGGAGACCCAGTACTTC. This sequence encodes CASSPTSGETQYF.

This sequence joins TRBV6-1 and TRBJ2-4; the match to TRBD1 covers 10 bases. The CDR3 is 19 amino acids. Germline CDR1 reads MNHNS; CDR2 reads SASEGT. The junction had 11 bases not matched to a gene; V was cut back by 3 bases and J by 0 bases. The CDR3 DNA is TGTGCCAGCAGTGATATCCGGGACAGGGGAGGGCTAGCCAAAAACATTCAGTACTTC. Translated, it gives CASSDIRDRGGLAKNIQYF.

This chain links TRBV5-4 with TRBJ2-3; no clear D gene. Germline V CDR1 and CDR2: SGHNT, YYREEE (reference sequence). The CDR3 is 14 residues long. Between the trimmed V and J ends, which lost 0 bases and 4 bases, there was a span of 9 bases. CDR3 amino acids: CASSLEVAADTQYF. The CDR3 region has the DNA TGTGCCAGCAGCTTGGAGGTGGCAGCAGATACGCAGTATTTT.

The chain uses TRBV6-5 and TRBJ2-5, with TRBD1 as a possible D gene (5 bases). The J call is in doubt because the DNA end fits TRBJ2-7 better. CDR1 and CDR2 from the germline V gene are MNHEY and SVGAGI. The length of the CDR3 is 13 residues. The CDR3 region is CASSFLDSYEQYF. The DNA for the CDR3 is TGTGCCAGCAGCTTCTTAGACAGTTACGAGCAGTACTTC.

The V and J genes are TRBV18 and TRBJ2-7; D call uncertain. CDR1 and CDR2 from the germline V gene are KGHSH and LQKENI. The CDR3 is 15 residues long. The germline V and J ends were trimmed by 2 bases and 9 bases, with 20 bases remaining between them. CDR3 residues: CASSPAQNNGRGQYF. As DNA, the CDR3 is TGTGCCAGCTCACCAGCGCAGAATAATGGCCGTGGGCAGTACTTC.

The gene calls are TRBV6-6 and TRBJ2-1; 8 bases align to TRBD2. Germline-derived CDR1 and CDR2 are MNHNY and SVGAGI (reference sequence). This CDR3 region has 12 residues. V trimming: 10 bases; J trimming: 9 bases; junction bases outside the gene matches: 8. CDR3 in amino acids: CATCKAGGEQFF. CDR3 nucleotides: TGTGCCACCTGCAAGGCGGGAGGTGAGCAGTTCTTC.

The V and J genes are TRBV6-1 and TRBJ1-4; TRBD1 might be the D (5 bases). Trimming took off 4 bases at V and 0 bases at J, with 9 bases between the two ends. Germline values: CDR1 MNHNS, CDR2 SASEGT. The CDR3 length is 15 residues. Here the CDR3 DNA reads TGTGCCAGCAGTGGTATAGGGGCAACTAATGAAAAACTGTTTTTT. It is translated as CASSGIGATNEKLFF.

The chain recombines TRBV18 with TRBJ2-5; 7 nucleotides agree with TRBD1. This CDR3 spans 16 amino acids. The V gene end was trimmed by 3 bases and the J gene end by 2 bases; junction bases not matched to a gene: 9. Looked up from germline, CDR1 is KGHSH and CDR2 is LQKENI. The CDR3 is CASSPRQGIWQETQYF. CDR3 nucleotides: TGTGCCAGCTCACCCAGACAGGGAATATGGCAAGAGACCCAGTACTTC.

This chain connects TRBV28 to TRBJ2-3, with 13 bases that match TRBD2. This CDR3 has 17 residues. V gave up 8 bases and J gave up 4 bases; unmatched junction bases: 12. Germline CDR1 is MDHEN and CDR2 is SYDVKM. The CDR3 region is CASHGTSGRAVADTQYF. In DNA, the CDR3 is TGTGCCAGCCACGGAACTAGCGGGAGGGCCGTGGCAGATACGCAGTATTTT.

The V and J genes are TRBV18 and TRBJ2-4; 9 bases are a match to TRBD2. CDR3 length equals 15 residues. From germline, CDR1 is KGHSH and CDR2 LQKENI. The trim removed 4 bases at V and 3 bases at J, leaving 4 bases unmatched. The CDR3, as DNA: TGTGCCAGCTCACTCGGACTAGCGCTCAAAAACATTCAGTACTTC. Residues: CASSLGLALKNIQYF.

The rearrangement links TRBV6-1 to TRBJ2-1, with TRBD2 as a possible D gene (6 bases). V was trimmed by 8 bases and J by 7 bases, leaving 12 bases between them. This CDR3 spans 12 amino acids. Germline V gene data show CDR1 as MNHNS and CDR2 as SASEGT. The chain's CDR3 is CASWIAGNEQFF. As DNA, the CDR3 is TGTGCCAGCTGGATCGCGGGGAATGAGCAGTTCTTC.

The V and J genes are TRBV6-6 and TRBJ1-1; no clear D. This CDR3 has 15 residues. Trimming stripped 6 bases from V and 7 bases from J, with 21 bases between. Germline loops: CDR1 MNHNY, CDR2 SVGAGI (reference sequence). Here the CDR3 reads CASRGKGEGGNEAFF. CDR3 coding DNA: TGTGCCAGCAGGGGGAAAGGAGAAGGAGGCAATGAAGCTTTCTTT.

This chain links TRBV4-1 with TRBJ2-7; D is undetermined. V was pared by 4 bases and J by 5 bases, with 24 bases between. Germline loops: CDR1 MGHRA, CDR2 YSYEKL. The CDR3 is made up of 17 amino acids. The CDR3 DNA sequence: TGCGCCAGCAGCCCCAGTTATGCCCCGGAAACTTCCCACGAGCAGTACTTC. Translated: CASSPSYAPETSHEQYF.